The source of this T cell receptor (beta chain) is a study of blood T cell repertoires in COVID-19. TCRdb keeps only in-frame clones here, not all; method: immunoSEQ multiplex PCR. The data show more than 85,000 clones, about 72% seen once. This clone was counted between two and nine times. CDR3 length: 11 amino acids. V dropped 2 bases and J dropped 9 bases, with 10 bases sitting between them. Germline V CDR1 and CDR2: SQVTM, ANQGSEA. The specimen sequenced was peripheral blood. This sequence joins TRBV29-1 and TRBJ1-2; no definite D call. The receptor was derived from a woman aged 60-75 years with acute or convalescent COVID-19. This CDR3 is CSVERMRSYTF. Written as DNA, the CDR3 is TGCAGCGTTGAACGCATGAGGAGCTACACCTTC.